This record concerns one T cell receptor (beta chain) sequence. Trimming pared 1 base from V and 8 bases from J, leaving 9 bases between. This CDR3 contains 13 residues. The germline V gene has CDR1 DFQATT and CDR2 SNEGSKA (reference sequence). TCRdb re-analysed the RT-PCR reads in MiXCR, keeping a single row per CDR3 protein. The repertoire holds more than 550,000 distinct CDR3 sequences, with approximately 15% as singletons. The sequenced sample consisted of memory CD4+ T cells from blood. This clonotype was obtained from a female donor in good health, serving as a healthy control. The V and J genes are TRBV20-1 and TRBJ1-6, with D possibly being TRBD1 (6 bases). CDR3 sequence (DNA): TGCAGTGCTAGAGCGCGACAGGATTCACCCCTCCACTTT. Translation: CSARARQDSPLHF.